This T cell receptor beta chain was documented in a study of T cell responses to AZD1222 COVID-19 vaccine (dated by TCRdb to about 2021). Regarding the study in general: TCR sequencing was performed for roughly 250 trial participants, of whom some 200 were given two doses of AZD1222 and approximately 25 were given two doses of MenACWY control vaccine. Trial participants were enrolled by age into subgroups of 18-55, 56-69 and 70-plus years, and around 150, 29 and 61 TCR-sequenced participants, respectively, were included in these subgroups. What the research found in general, with its limitations: Conclusions about previously exposed vaccinees are limited because only a handful of AZD1222 recipients were SARS-CoV-2 seropositive at baseline. Because no samples from the day 14 peak response were available, repertoires could be characterized only after the peak T cell response. The 56-69-year group was small, and its depth increase did not reach significance, likely because of low power. Vaccine-associated CD4 TCRs spanned the whole spike protein, with dominant responses in regions 160-218 and 743-854. Nearly half of unique spike-specific TCRs reportedly recognized epitopes outside regions mutated in the B.1.351 and B.1.1.7 variants. After two AZD1222 doses, spike-specific TCR breadth and depth were significantly higher than at day 0 and than in MenACWY recipients. Most participants were white British and females outnumbered males, and the authors suggested that clonal diversity may have been underestimated.

Germline trimming amounts to 1 base on V and 7 bases on J, with 4 as the count of junction bases outside the gene matches. Per the germline V gene, SGHRS is the CDR1 and YFSETQ is the CDR2. Including the terminal cysteine and phenylalanine, the CDR3 comprises 14 residues. The sequence is cut down to CDR3 DNA, 42 bases in frame from base 1. This specimen's time point label, per the study, means: about 28 days (+/-7) after the second vaccine dose. AZD1222 recipients given second doses at about 4 weeks or at about 12 weeks were pooled, since spike-specific TCR depth and breadth were not found to differ between the two schedules. Vaccinee samples were obtained from the UK trials COV001 and COV002, which included a single-blind randomized controlled phase 2/3 trial of AZD1222 (ChAdOx1 nCoV-19) in healthy adults. For TCRbeta chain sequencing, PBMC samples from trial participants were taken at day 0 and at day 28 after the second dose.

The CDR3 regions of human TCRbeta chains were subjected to immunosequencing. The source study handled its data this way. Repertoire TCRs were matched against a reference library of SARS-CoV-2-specific TCRs generated with the MIRA antigen-specificity platform. Breadth was defined as the fraction of unique TCRs that were SARS-CoV-2-associated. Depth was defined as the fraction of total T cells that were SARS-CoV-2-associated. Each spike-specific TCR was assigned to its reactive spike region and to a CD4 or CD8 class using the MIRA data. Log10-transformed breadth and depth values were compared by one-way ANOVA with Sidak's multiple comparisons tests. TCRdb took over this immuneACCESS table, retaining in-frame rearrangements with V and J assigned. Such tables are incomplete; in checked studies, under half of the missing clones stem from an unresolved V gene, and the remainder is unexplained. V and J calls and clone size are those listed in that table; D and trimming were worked out from the DNA. The sample yields 95,000 to 150,000 clones; roughly 82% were counted once. The biggest ten clones account for roughly a quarter of the sample.

Notes on this clone: Its antigen specificity is not known. Per-nucleotide qualities are absent, and no much larger clonotype sits a single base away.

This material consisted of peripheral blood, taken 28 days after the second AZD1222 dose. The chain is encoded by TRBV5-1 joined to TRBJ2-1; 8 bases in the middle match TRBD1. This clonotype was obtained from an adult who received the AZD1222 COVID-19 vaccine. The nucleotide sequence is given as TGCGCCAGCAGCTTGCGGCAGGGGGCTAATGAGCAGTTCTTC. Translated, it reads CASSLRQGANEQFF.